This T cell receptor (beta chain) was obtained from a study of cytomegalovirus exposure and HLA in healthy donors. The study's findings and limits: An analysis that was carried out later associated 16,000 or so TCR beta sequences with HLA alleles at 0.05 false discovery rate. Investigators reported fewer than 200 TCR beta chains as tied to cytomegalovirus. Reports indicate that TCR beta sequences accurately predicted the HLA-A and HLA-B alleles of most subjects.

The V end lost 1 base, the J end lost 4 bases, and 13 bases lay between the germline ends. This CDR3 is 15 amino acids long. From germline, CDR1 is SEHNR and CDR2 FQNEAQ (reference sequence). Use of 60 Vbeta and 13 Jbeta primers characterized the PCR. Assay: immunoSEQ multiplex PCR; the TCRdb copy retains only in-frame clones and omits some. The sample lists 150,000 or so clones, about 77% occurring once. This clone was observed once. Its antigen is still unknown. The genes are TRBV7-9 and TRBJ1-1, with a possible D match to TRBD1 (5 bases). The sequence was obtained from a male donor in good health and CMV-seronegative. The sequenced sample was PBMCs. DNA for the CDR3: TGTGCCAGCAGCTTAGTGAGGACAAGGAGCACTGAAGCTTTCTTT. It specifies CASSLVRTRSTEAFF.